The clone carrying this T cell receptor (beta chain) was counted a single time. This entry belongs to a study of blood T cell repertoires in COVID-19. This CDR3 region has 14 residues. The germline V gene encodes CDR1 SGHNT and CDR2 YENEEA. The ends were cut back, 3 bases at V and 1 base at J, with 6 bases in the middle. Clones were read by immunoSEQ multiplex PCR, and TCRdb kept only the in-frame ones, dropping some. The sample lists about 200,000 clones, about 90% occurring once. Sequenced: peripheral blood. The sequence came from a man aged 18 to 29 with active or convalescent COVID-19. The V gene is TRBV11-3, the J gene TRBJ2-2; no clear D. This CDR3 reads CASSLPGNTGELFF. In nucleotides, the CDR3 is TGTGCCAGCAGCTTGCCGGGGAACACCGGGGAGCTGTTTTTT.